A single sample gave rise to the 24 T cell receptor beta chains below, sequenced in a study of metastatic and nonmetastatic thyroid tumors. TCRdb re-called the PCR reads via MiXCR. The table has roughly 23,000 clones, roughly 15% seen once; the top ten hold roughly 15%. Patients were all untreated before their thyroid surgery. Sequenced: tumor tissue. The receptors derive from a female donor with papillary thyroid cancer or a benign thyroid nodule (not recorded which). Some clones in this sample may be carry-over from other donors' samples.

This clone was seen a few times. An end of the junction does not agree with germline; a read error may underlie this. In the same sample, other DNA sequences code for this CDR3. The chain couples TRBV6-4 to TRBJ2-7; TRBD2 is a possible D gene (6 bases). This CDR3 region has 15 residues. In germline, CDR1 is MRHNA, CDR2 SNTAGT. The CDR3 sequence is CASRAYPGGAYEQYF. The CDR3 nucleotides are TGTGCCAGCAGAGCTTACCCTGGAGGGGCCTATGAGCAGTACTTC.

This clone has a count of ten or more. Other nucleotide sequences from this sample produce the same CDR3. J is TRBJ1-6 and V is TRBV7-6, with D uncertain. CDR1 and CDR2 (germline): SGHVS, FNYEAQ. This CDR3 contains 13 residues. Between the trimmed V and J ends, which lost 1 base and 10 bases, there was a span of 8 bases. The CDR3, as DNA: TGTGCCAGCAGCTTAGGGCTGGGGTCACCCCTCCACTTT. Its translation: CASSLGLGSPLHF.

The chain combines TRBV6-1 with TRBJ1-1, with unresolved D. This CDR3 comprises 13 residues. Germline lookup yields CDR1 MNHNS and CDR2 SASEGT. Trimming left V 5 bases short and J 2 bases short, with 9 bases between. CDR3 in amino acids: CASSRNRNTEAFF. The CDR3, as DNA: TGTGCCAGCAGTAGGAACCGCAACACTGAAGCTTTCTTT.

In this sample, this clone turned up many times. The V gene is TRBV12-3 or TRBV12-4, the J gene TRBJ1-3, with 7 bases fitting TRBD1. The CDR3 sequence is 17 residues long. The trim removed 7 bases at V and 0 bases at J, leaving 12 bases unmatched. In nucleotides, the CDR3 is TGTGCCAGCATTACAGGGGCCCTGGGCGACTCTGGAAACACCATATATTTT. The encoded protein is CASITGALGDSGNTIYF.

This clone was seen ten or more times. The chain has TRBV19 and TRBJ1-6, with D tentatively TRBD1 (5 bases). V lost 6 bases, J lost 7 bases, and 10 bases lay in between. The CDR3 covers 13 residues. CDR1 is LNHDA, CDR2 SQIVND, per germline (reference sequence). CDR3 sequence reads: CASSDRINSPLHF. The CDR3 DNA sequence: TGTGCCAGTAGCGACAGAATCAATTCACCCCTCCACTTT.

This clone occurred many times. The rearrangement joins TRBV2 to TRBJ2-1, with 10 bases that match TRBD1. CDR3 length equals 13 residues. Trimming took 5 bases from V and 7 from J; bases not matched to a gene: 2. Germline lookup yields CDR1 SNHLY and CDR2 FYNNEI. CDR3 DNA: TGTGCCAGCAGTCGGGACAGGGGAAATGAGCAGTTCTTC. Amino acid sequence: CASSRDRGNEQFF.

V gene TRBV7-6 combines with J gene TRBJ2-1; TRBD1 might be the D (5 bases). CDR3 length: 16 residues. CDR1 and CDR2 (germline): SGHVS, FNYEAQ. V shed 5 bases and J shed 0 bases, with 14 bases lying between them. The CDR3 coding sequence is TGTGCCAGCAGCGATGTATCAGGGTTCTCCTACAATGAGCAGTTCTTC. Translated, it gives CASSDVSGFSYNEQFF.

This chain links TRBV28 with TRBJ2-7, with D uncertain. The CDR3 is 15 residues long. CDR1 and CDR2 (germline): MDHEN, SYDVKM. The V and J ends lost 3 bases and 3 bases respectively, with 15 bases between them. CDR3 region: CASSFRQETLYEQYF. DNA for the CDR3: TGTGCCAGCAGTTTTCGGCAAGAAACCCTCTACGAGCAGTACTTC.

The sample holds a few counts of this clone. The rearrangement links TRBV6-1 to TRBJ1-2; D unclear. V lost 7 bases and J 0 bases, leaving 15 bases between the germline ends. The germline V gene has CDR1 MNHNS and CDR2 SASEGT. The CDR3 contains 15 residues. The CDR3 reads CASTRATRSNYGYTF. The CDR3 DNA sequence: TGTGCCAGCACCAGAGCAACACGATCTAACTATGGCTACACCTTC.

This clone showed up many times. The rearrangement links TRBV19 to TRBJ1-1, with TRBD1 identical over 10 bases. Germline-derived CDR1 and CDR2 are LNHDA and SQIVND (reference sequence). The CDR3 loop spans 17 amino acids. With 6 bases clipped from V and 3 bases from J, the junction kept 13 bases outside the gene matches. The CDR3 loop reads CASRGDRGFGRDTEAFF. As DNA, the CDR3 is TGTGCCAGTAGGGGGGACAGGGGTTTTGGGCGGGACACTGAAGCTTTCTTT.

Many counts were recorded for this clone. The gene calls are TRBV2 and TRBJ2-2; 8 nucleotides match TRBD1. J gave up 3 bases and V 5 bases, and 2 bases lay outside the gene matches. The CDR3 extends over 14 amino acids. Germline CDR1 reads SNHLY; CDR2 reads FYNNEI. CDR3 bases: TGTGCCAGCAGTCAACAGGGGGACACCGGGGAGCTGTTTTTT. Its protein product is CASSQQGDTGELFF. Combining the CDR3 with reference TRBV2 and TRBJ2-2 gives the whole variable domain EPEVTQTPSHQVTQMGQEVILRCVPISNHLYFYWYRQILGQKVEFLVSFYNNEISEKSEIFDDQFSVERPDGSNFTLKIRSTKLEDSAMYFCASSQQGDTGELFFGEGSRLTVL.

This clone was counted many times. This rearrangement joins TRBV4-1 to TRBJ2-1, with 15 positions matching TRBD2. Germline trimming cut 1 base from V and 6 bases from J; bases unmatched to any gene: 4. The germline V gene encodes CDR1 MGHRA and CDR2 YSYEKL. This CDR3 comprises 17 residues. CDR3 in DNA: TGCGCCAGCAGCCAAGTTGGGACTAGCGGGGGGTTCAATGAGCAGTTCTTC. It specifies CASSQVGTSGGFNEQFF.

This clone was recorded many times. The chain has TRBV6-1 and TRBJ1-5; TRBD1 matches at 10 bases. V gave up 1 base and J gave up 5 bases; unmatched junction bases: 2. The CDR3 runs 15 residues. Germline CDR1 reads MNHNS; CDR2 reads SASEGT. The CDR3 sequence: CASSEVGTGDQPQHF. The CDR3, as DNA: TGTGCCAGCAGTGAAGTAGGGACAGGGGATCAGCCCCAGCATTTT.

Ten or more counts support this clone. The CDR3, as DNA: TGTGCCAGCAGCGAAGACAGGGGGCGAGGGCTCACAGATACGCAGTATTTT. Protein sequence: CASSEDRGRGLTDTQYF. The genes are TRBV7-9 and TRBJ2-3, with 10 bases that match TRBD1. Per the germline V gene, CDR1 is SEHNR and CDR2 is FQNEAQ (reference sequence). CDR3 length: 17 residues. After removal of 5 bases from V and 2 bases from J, the junction contained 10 bases not matched to a gene. Variable domain in full (rest from reference TRBV7-9 and TRBJ2-3): DTGVSQNPRHKITKRGQNVTFRCDPISEHNRLYWYRQTLGQGPEFLTYFQNEAQLEKSRLLSDRFSAERPKGSFSTLEIQRTEQGDSAMYLCASSEDRGRGLTDTQYFGPGTRLTVL.

V is TRBV12-3 or TRBV12-4 and J is TRBJ1-5; TRBD1 might be the D (5 bases). The CDR3 is 12 amino acids. Trimming took off 7 bases at V and 7 bases at J, with 11 bases between the two ends. The CDR3 DNA reads TGTGCCAGCACCTTGTGGGGCCAGCCCCAGCATTTT. Translation gives CASTLWGQPQHF.

The rearrangement links TRBV4-3 to TRBJ2-7, with D tentatively TRBD1 (6 bases). Trimming removed 2 bases at V and 2 bases at J, with 16 bases between. Germline assignment: CDR1 LGHNA and CDR2 YSLEER. The CDR3 is 16 amino acids. Here the CDR3 reads CASSQTLLGTTYEQYF. CDR3 nucleotide sequence: TGCGCCAGCAGCCAAACCCTGCTAGGGACAACCTACGAGCAGTACTTC.

For this clone: Its ends do not fully match the called genes, so a read error is possible. The chain is built from TRBV6-1 and TRBJ2-5; D ambiguous. The CDR3 sequence is 15 residues long. Germline V gene sequence: CDR1 MNHNS, CDR2 SASEGT. DNA for the CDR3: TGTGCCAGCAGTGATAGTTGTGCGTACCAAGATACCCAGTACTTC. This encodes CASSDSCAYQDTQYF.

This clone was seen only a few times. The rearrangement joins TRBV29-1 to TRBJ2-3; 9 nucleotides align to TRBD2. The V and J ends lost 6 bases and 4 bases, in that order; junction bases with no gene match: 11. Germline CDR1 reads SQVTM; CDR2 reads ANQGSEA. The CDR3 is 15 residues long. Written as DNA, the CDR3 is TGCAGCGTGGCTCTGGCGGGAGGGGGCGCAGATACGCAGTATTTT. This gives the protein CSVALAGGGADTQYF.

A few counts support this clone. The chain carries TRBV6-1 and TRBJ2-7, with 10 bases matching TRBD1. The CDR3 covers 15 residues. V trimming: 6 bases; J trimming: 1 base; junction bases outside the gene matches: 6. The germline V gene encodes CDR1 MNHNS and CDR2 SASEGT. CDR3: CASRGQGLKSYEQYF. CDR3 sequence (DNA): TGTGCCAGCAGGGGACAGGGGTTAAAATCCTACGAGCAGTACTTC.

This clone has ten or more counts. The chain couples TRBV20-1 to TRBJ1-5; D unclear. V was trimmed by 3 bases and J by 6 bases, leaving 18 bases between them. Germline CDR1 is DFQATT and CDR2 is SNEGSKA (reference sequence). The CDR3 length is 15 residues. As DNA, the CDR3 is TGCAGTGCTAGCTCGCCGGCGGGGAAGGGTCAGCCCCAGCATTTT. Its protein product is CSASSPAGKGQPQHF.

The V and J genes are TRBV20-1 and TRBJ2-3, with 7 positions matching TRBD2. Unmatched junction bases numbered 12, after V lost 3 bases and J lost 0 bases. The CDR3 has 17 amino acids. Germline V lookup: CDR1 DFQATT, CDR2 SNEGSKA (reference sequence). CDR3 in amino acids: CSARGRGSNVSTDTQYF. In DNA, the CDR3 is TGCAGTGCTAGGGGGAGGGGCAGCAACGTTAGCACAGATACGCAGTATTTT.

The chain carries TRBV28 and TRBJ1-2; D not certain. The germline V and J ends were trimmed by 6 bases and 5 bases, with 10 bases remaining between them. Germline V gene data show CDR1 as MDHEN and CDR2 as SYDVKM. The CDR3 is 12 residues long. CDR3 loop: CASRRWRYGYTF. CDR3 bases: TGTGCCAGCAGACGGTGGCGGTATGGCTACACCTTC.

This clone has a count of ten or more. The rearrangement uses TRBV18 and TRBJ2-7; the D is unclear. The CDR3 contains 14 residues. Germline values: CDR1 KGHSH, CDR2 LQKENI. V was trimmed by 1 base and J by 4 bases, leaving 11 bases between them. In DNA form, the CDR3 reads TGTGCCAGCTCACCACGGGCCCTTGGGTACGAGCAGTACTTC. It yields the protein CASSPRALGYEQYF.

This chain uses TRBV30 with TRBJ2-7, with D unclear. V lost 0 bases and J lost 12, with 12 bases in between. This CDR3 has 11 residues. Germline CDR1 GTSNPN, CDR2 SVGIG (reference sequence). This CDR3 is CAWSVERTPYF. The CDR3 DNA reads TGTGCCTGGAGTGTTGAACGGACCCCGTACTTC.